This entry describes one T cell receptor beta chain. The antigen remains unidentified. This sample was included in a study of OX40 agonist ivuxolimab in advanced cancers. The table came from immunoSEQ multiplex PCR; TCRdb's copy has only in-frame clones and leaves some out. The sample lists nearly 65,000 clones, over 80% occurring once. Trimming cost V 1 base and J 2 bases, with 5 bases left between them. Germline-derived CDR1 and CDR2 are SEHNR and FQNEAQ (reference sequence). CDR3 length: 13 residues. Findings and limits, study-wide: Patients who responded partially at 0.1-3.0 mg/kg showed clonal expansion ranking among the lowest. There was clonal expansion of CD4+ and CD8+ blood T cells by week 6 at 0.1 to 3.0 mg/kg.

The sequencing used CD4+ or CD8+ T cells sorted from blood, collected in a trial of the OX40 agonist ivuxolimab. The chain couples TRBV7-9 to TRBJ2-5; D unresolved. This receptor was taken from an adult with an advanced solid tumor such as melanoma, head and neck, liver or kidney cancer. The DNA for the CDR3 is TGTGCCAGCAGCTTAGAATGGCAAGAGACCCAGTACTTC. It codes for CASSLEWQETQYF. Looking up the rest from reference TRBV7-9 and TRBJ2-5 gives the full variable domain: DTGVSQNPRHKITKRGQNVTFRCDPISEHNRLYWYRQTLGQGPEFLTYFQNEAQLEKSRLLSDRFSAERPKGSFSTLEIQRTEQGDSAMYLCASSLEWQETQYFGPGTRLLVL.